This T cell receptor (beta chain) was recovered during a study of cytomegalovirus exposure and HLA in healthy donors. Overall study findings and caveats: With high specificity and sensitivity, the classifier reportedly diagnosed cytomegalovirus status. The tendency of first-cohort TCR clusters to co-occur in the 90 to 150 validation repertoires was the finding of a later analysis.

This clone was observed a single time. No antigen is known for it. V dropped 7 bases and J dropped 4; count of bases not matched to a gene: 2. CDR1 and CDR2 (germline): SQVTM, ANQGSEA. The CDR3 consists of 12 residues. Clones were sequenced by immunoSEQ multiplex PCR, and TCRdb holds only the in-frame ones, with some missing. The profile shows tens of thousands of clones, 96% of them singletons. The validation cohort, a group of 120 subjects, included the donors and was separate from the roughly 620-subject first cohort. This receptor was identified in a woman younger than 30 in good health and CMV-seropositive. This chain joins TRBV29-1 and TRBJ2-5; 11 positions match TRBD1. The material sequenced was PBMCs. CDR3 sequence: CSGTGGRETQYF. CDR3 coding DNA: TGCAGCGGGACAGGGGGCCGAGAGACCCAGTACTTC.